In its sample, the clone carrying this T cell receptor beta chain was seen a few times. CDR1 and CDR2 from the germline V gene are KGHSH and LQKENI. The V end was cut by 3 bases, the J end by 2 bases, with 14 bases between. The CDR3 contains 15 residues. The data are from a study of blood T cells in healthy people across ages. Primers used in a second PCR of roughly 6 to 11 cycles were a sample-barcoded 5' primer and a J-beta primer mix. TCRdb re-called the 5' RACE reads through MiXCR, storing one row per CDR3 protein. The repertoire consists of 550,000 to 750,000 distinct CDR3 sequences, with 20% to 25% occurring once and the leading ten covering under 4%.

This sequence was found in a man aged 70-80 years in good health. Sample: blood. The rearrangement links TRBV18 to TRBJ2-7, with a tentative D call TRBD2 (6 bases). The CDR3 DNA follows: TGTGCCAGCTCACCCGGGACTTTAGATACCTACGAGCAGTACTTC. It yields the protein CASSPGTLDTYEQYF.